This T cell receptor beta chain came from a study of blood T cell repertoires in COVID-19. The method was immunoSEQ multiplex PCR; TCRdb's version includes in-frame clones alone and lacks a portion of them. The repertoire holds 140,000 to 150,000 clones, roughly 84% seen once, with 5.8% in the top ten. Residents of around 24 US areas, aged about 18 to 95 years, made up the participants. Those designated as exposed participants met a COVID-19 case within 2 weeks before study entry. V shed 3 bases, J shed 4 bases, and the junction held 2 bases outside the gene matches. Per the germline V gene, CDR1 is SGDLS and CDR2 is YYNGEE. The CDR3 covers 15 residues.

This sequence was found in a woman between 50 and 59 years old who had been exposed to COVID-19. The sample consisted of PBMCs or T cells enriched from blood (not recorded which). This chain connects TRBV9 to TRBJ1-5; 12 bases map to TRBD1. The CDR3 loop is CASSAGQGANQPQHF. The CDR3 DNA is TGTGCCAGCAGCGCGGGACAGGGGGCGAATCAGCCCCAGCATTTT. The variable domain in full, with the rest retrieved from reference TRBV9 and TRBJ1-5, is DSGVTQTPKHLITATGQRVTLRCSPRSGDLSVYWYQQSLDQGLQFLIQYYNGEERAKGNILERFSAQQFPDLHSELNLSSLELGDSALYFCASSAGQGANQPQHFGDGTRLSIL.